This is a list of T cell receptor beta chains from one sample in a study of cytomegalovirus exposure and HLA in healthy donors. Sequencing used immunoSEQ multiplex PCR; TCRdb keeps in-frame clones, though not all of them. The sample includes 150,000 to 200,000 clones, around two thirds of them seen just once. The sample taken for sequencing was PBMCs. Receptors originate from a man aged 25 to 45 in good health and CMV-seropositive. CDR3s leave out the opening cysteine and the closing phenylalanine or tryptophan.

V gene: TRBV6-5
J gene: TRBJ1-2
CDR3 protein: ASSYVRTGGSYGYT

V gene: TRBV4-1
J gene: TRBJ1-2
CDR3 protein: ASSPSSNYGYT

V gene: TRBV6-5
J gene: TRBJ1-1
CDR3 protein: ASSYSSGVLGEAF

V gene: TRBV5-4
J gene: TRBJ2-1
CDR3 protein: ASSPSRGSFNEQF

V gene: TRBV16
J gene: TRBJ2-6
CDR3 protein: ASSQLIVRSGANVLT

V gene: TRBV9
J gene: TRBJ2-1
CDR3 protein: ASSVEWDRLYNEQF

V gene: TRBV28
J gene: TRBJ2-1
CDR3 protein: ASRGSSGGGPYNEQF

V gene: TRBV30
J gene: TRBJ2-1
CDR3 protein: AWSVHGGYEQF

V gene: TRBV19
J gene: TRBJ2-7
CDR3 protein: ATQRTSGYEQY

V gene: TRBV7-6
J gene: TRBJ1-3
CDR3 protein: ASSWQGAGNTIY

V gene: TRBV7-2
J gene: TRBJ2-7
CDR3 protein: ASSFGLGGTYEQY

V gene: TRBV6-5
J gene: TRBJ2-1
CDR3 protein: ASRVRNEQF

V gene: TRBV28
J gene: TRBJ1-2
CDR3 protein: ASSSLFYGYT

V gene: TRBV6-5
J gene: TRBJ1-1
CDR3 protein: ASSPTGTTEAF

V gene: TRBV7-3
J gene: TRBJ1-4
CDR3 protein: ASSIKGGEKLF

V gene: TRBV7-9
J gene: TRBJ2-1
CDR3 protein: ASSWDRGRNEQF

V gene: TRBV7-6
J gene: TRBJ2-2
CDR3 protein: ASSSGEWTGELF